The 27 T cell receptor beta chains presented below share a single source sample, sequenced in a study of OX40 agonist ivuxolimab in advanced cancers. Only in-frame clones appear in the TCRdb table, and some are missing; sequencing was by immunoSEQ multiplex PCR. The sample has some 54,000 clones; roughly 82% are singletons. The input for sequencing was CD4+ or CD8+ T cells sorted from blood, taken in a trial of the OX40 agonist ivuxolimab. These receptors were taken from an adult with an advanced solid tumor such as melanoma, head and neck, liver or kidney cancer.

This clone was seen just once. CDR3 sequence: CASSPIGGAAYNEQFF. The DNA of the CDR3 is TGTGCCAGCTCACCAATCGGGGGGGCCGCCTACAATGAGCAGTTCTTC. The chain joins TRBV18 to TRBJ2-1, with 8 bases fitting TRBD2. CDR3 size: 16 residues. Germline CDR1 and CDR2: KGHSH and LQKENI. V shed 2 bases, J shed 2 bases, and the junction held 5 bases outside the gene matches.

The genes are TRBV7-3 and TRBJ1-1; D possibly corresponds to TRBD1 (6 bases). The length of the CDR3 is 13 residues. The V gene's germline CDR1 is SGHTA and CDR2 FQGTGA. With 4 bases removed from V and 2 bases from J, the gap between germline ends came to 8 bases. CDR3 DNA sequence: TGTGCCAGCAGCTGGACAGTCAACACTGAAGCTTTCTTT. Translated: CASSWTVNTEAFF. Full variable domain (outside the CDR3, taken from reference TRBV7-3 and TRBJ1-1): GAGVSQTPSNKVTEKGKYVELRCDPISGHTALYWYRQSLGQGPEFLIYFQGTGAADDSGLPNDRFFAVRPEGSVSTLKIQRTERGDSAVYLCASSWTVNTEAFFGQGTRLTVV.

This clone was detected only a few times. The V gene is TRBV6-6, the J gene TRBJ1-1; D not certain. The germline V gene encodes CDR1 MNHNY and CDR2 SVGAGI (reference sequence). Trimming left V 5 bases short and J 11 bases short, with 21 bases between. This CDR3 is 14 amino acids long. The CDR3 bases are TGTGCCAGCAGTGATAGGCAGGACTTATCGGGGGCTTTCTTT. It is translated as CASSDRQDLSGAFF.

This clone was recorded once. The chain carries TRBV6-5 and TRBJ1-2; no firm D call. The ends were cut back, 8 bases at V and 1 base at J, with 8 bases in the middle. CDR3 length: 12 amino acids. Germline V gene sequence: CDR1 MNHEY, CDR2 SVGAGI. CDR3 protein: CASGWGNYGYTF. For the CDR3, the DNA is TGTGCCAGCGGATGGGGTAACTATGGCTACACCTTC.

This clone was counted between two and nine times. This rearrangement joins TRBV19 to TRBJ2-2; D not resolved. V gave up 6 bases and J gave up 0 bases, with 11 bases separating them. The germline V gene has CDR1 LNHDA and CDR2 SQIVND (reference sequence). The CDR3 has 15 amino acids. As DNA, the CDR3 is TGTGCCAGTAGGACGGGCTCCGCGAACACCGGGGAGCTGTTTTTT. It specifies CASRTGSANTGELFF.

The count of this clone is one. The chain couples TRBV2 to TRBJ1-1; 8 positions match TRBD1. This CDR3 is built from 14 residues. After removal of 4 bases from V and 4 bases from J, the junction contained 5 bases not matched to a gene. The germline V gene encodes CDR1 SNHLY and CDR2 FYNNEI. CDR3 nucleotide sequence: TGTGCCAGCAGTGGCCGGACAGGGTCCACTGAAGCTTTCTTT. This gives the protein CASSGRTGSTEAFF.

CDR3 nucleotides: TGTGCCAGCAGTGAAGCGGCAGCAACTAATGAAAAACTGTTTTTT. This codes for CASSEAAATNEKLFF. This chain joins TRBV6-1 and TRBJ1-4; D is unclear. The V end lost 0 bases, the J end lost 0 bases, and 5 bases lay between the germline ends. There are 15 residues in the CDR3. From germline, CDR1 is MNHNS and CDR2 SASEGT.

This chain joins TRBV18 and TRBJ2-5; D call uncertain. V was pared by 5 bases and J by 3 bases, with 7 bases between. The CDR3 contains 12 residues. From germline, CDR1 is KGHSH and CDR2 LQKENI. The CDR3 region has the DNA TGTGCCAGCTCATTAATAGAAGAGACCCAGTACTTC. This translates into CASSLIEETQYF.

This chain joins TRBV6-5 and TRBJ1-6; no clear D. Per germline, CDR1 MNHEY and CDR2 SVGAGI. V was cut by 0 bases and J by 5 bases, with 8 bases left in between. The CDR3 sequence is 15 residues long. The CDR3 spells CASSYSLTNNSPLHF. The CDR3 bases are TGTGCCAGCAGTTACTCGCTCACGAATAATTCACCCCTCCACTTT.

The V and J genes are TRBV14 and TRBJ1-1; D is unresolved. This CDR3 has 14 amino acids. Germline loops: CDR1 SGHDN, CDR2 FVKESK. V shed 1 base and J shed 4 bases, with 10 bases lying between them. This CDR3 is CASSQGLGGTEAFF. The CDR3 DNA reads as TGTGCCAGCAGCCAAGGTTTGGGCGGCACTGAAGCTTTCTTT.

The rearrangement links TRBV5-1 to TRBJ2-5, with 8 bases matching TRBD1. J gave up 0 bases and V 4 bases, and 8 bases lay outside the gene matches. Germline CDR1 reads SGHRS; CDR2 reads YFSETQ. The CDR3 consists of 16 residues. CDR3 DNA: TGCGCCAGCAGCGGAGGAACAGGGGGTTACCAAGAGACCCAGTACTTC. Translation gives CASSGGTGGYQETQYF.

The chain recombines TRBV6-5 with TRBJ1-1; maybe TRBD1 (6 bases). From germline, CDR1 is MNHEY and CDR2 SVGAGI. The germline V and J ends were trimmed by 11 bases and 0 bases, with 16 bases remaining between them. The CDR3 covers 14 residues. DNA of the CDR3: TGTGCCTCCTGCGGGGGGGCCGTGAACACTGAAGCTTTCTTT. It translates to CASCGGAVNTEAFF.

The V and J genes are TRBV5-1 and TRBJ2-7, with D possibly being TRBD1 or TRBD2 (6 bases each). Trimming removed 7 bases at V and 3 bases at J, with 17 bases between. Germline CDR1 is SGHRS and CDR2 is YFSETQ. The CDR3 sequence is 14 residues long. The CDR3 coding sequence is TGCGCCAGCGGTAACAGGGAGGAGGGCTACGAGCAGTACTTC. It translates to CASGNREEGYEQYF.

The CDR3 DNA reads TGTGCCAGCAGCTTAGGAAAAGGGCGCGAGCAGTACTTC. This encodes CASSLGKGREQYF. The rearrangement uses TRBV7-2 and TRBJ2-7; D gene ambiguous. This CDR3 is built from 13 residues. V was pared by 1 base and J by 6 bases, with 10 bases between. Germline CDR1 and CDR2: SGHTA and FQGNSA. The complete variable domain, with remaining parts taken from reference TRBV7-2 and TRBJ2-7, reads GAGVSQSPSNKVTEKGKDVELRCDPISGHTALYWYRQSLGQGLEFLIYFQGNSAPDKSGLPSDRFSAERTGGSVSTLTIQRTQQEDSAVYLCASSLGKGREQYFGPGTRLTVT.

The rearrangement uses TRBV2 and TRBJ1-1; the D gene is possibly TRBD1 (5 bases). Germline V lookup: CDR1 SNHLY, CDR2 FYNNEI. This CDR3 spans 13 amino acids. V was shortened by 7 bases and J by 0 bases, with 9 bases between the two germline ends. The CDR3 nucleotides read TGTGCCAGCATGAGCAGGGTGAACACTGAAGCTTTCTTT. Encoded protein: CASMSRVNTEAFF.

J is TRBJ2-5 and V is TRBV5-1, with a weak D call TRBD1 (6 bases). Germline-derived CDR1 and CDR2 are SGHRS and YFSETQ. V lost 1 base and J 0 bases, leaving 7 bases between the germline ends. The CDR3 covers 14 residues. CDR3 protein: CASSLTGHQETQYF. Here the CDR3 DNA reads TGCGCCAGCAGCTTGACAGGGCACCAAGAGACCCAGTACTTC.

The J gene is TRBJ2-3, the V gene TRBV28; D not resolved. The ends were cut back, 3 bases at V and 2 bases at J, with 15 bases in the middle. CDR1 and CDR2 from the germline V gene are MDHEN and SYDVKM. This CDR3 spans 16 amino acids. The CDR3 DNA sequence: TGTGCCAGCAGTTTTTCACGCAGGCTTTTCACAGATACGCAGTATTTT. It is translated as CASSFSRRLFTDTQYF.

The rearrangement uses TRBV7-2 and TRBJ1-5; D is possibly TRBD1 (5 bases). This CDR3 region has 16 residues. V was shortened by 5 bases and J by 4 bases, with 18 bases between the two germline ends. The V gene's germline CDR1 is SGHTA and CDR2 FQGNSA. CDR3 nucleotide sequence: TGTGCCAGCAGCACGTACGGGGCCGGACTTAATCAGCCCCAGCATTTT. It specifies CASSTYGAGLNQPQHF.

This CDR3 is CASSVVGGTVDTQYF. The CDR3 nucleotides are TGTGCCAGCAGTGTGGTTGGTGGGACAGTAGATACGCAGTATTTT. The chain is built from TRBV6-1 and TRBJ2-3; 7 positions match TRBD1. V shed 4 bases and J 5 bases; nucleotides not matched to a gene: 9. Germline V gene sequence: CDR1 MNHNS, CDR2 SASEGT. This CDR3 is 15 amino acids long.

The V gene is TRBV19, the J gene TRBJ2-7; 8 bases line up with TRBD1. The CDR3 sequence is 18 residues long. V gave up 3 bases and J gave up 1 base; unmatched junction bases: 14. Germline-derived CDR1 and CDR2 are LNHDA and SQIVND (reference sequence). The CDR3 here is CASSIRFGQGKSSYEQYF. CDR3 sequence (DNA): TGTGCCAGTAGTATCAGGTTTGGACAGGGAAAGAGTTCCTACGAGCAGTACTTC.

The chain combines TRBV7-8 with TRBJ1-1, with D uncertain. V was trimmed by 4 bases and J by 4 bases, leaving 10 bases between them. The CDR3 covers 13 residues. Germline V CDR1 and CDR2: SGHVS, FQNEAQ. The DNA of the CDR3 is TGTGCCAGCAGCTCGAGGGATCCCACTGAAGCTTTCTTT. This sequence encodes CASSSRDPTEAFF.

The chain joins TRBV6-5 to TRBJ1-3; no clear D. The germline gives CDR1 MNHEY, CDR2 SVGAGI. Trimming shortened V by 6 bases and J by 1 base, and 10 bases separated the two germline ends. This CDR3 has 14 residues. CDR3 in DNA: TGTGCCAGCAGCCCCGGCCATTCTGGAAACACCATATATTTT. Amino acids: CASSPGHSGNTIYF.

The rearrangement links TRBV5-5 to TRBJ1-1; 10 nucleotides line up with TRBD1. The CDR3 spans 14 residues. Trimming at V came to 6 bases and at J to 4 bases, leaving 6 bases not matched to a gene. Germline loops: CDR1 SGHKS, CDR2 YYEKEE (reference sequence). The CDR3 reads CASTMDRGSTEAFF. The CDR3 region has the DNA TGTGCCAGCACCATGGACAGGGGGTCCACTGAAGCTTTCTTT.

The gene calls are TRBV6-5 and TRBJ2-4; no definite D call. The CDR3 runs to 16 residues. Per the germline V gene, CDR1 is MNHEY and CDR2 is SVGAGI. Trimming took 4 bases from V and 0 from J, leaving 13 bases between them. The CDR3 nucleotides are TGTGCCAGCAGTTCGGCCCGTACGCTAGCCAAAAACATTCAGTACTTC. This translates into CASSSARTLAKNIQYF.

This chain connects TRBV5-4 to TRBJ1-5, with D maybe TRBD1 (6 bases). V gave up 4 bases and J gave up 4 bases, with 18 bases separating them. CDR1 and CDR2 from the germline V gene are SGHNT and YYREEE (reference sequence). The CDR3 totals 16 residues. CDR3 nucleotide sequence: TGTGCCAGCAGCAAGAGCGGGGGGGCTAGTAATCAGCCCCAGCATTTT. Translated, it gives CASSKSGGASNQPQHF.

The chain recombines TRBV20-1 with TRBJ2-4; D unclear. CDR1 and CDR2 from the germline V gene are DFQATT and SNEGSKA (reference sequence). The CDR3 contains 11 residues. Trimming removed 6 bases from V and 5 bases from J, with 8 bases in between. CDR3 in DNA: TGCAGTGCAAGTAGGGAAAACATTCAGTACTTC. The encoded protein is CSASRENIQYF.

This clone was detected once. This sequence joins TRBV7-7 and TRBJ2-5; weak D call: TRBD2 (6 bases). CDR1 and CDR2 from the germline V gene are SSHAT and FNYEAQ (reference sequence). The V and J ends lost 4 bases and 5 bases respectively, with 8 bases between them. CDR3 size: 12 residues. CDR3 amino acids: CASSSGGETQYF. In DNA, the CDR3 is TGTGCCAGCAGCTCTGGGGGGGAGACCCAGTACTTC.